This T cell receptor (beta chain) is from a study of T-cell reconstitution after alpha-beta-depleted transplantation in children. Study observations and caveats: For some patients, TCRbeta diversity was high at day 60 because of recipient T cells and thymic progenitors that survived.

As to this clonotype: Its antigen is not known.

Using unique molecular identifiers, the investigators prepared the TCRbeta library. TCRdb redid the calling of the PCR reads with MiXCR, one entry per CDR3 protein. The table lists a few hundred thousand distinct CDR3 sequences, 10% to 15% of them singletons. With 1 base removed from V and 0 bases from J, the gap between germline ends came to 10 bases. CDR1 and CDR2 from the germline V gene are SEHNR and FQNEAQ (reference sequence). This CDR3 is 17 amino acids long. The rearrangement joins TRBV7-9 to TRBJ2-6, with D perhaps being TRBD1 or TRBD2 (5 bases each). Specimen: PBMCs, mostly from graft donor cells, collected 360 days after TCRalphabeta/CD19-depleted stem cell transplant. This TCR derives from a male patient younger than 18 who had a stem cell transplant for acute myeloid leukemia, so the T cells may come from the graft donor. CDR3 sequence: CASSLEAGSSGANVLTF. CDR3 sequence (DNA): TGTGCCAGCAGCTTAGAAGCAGGGAGCTCTGGGGCCAACGTCCTGACTTTC.